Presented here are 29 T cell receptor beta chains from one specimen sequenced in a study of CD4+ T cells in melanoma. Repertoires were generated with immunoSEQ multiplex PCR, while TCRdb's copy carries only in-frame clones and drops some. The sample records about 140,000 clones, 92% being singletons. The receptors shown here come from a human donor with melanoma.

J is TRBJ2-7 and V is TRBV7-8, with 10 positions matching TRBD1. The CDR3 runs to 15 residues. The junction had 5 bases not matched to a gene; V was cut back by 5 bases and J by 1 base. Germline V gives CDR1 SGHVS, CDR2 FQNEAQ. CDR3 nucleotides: TGTGCCAGCAGCCGAAAGGACAGGGGGTCCTACGAGCAGTACTTC. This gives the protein CASSRKDRGSYEQYF.

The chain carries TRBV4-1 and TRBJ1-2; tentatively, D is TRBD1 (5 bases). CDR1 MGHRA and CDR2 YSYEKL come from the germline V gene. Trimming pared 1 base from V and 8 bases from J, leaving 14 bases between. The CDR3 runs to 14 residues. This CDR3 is CASSQVNRGGGYTF. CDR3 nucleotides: TGCGCCAGCAGCCAAGTCAACCGGGGGGGAGGCTACACCTTC.

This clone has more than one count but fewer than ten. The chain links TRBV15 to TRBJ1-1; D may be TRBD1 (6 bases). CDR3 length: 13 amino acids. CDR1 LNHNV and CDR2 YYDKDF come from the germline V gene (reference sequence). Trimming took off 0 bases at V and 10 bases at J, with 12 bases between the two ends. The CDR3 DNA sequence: TGTGCCACCAGCAGAGATTGGGGGGCAGCAGCTTTCTTT. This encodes CATSRDWGAAAFF.

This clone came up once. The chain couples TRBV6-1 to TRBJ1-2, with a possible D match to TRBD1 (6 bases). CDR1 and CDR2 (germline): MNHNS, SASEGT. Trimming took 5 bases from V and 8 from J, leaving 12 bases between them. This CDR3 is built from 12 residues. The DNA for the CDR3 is TGTGCCAGCAGTCCCACAGGGTACGGCTACACCTTC. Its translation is CASSPTGYGYTF.

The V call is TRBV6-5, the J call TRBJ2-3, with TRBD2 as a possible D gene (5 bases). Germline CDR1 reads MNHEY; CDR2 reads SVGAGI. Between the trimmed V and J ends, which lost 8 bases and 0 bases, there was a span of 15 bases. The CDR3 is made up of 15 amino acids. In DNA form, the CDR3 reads TGTGCCAGCGGCCAATGGACGGGGAGCACAGATACGCAGTATTTT. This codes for CASGQWTGSTDTQYF.

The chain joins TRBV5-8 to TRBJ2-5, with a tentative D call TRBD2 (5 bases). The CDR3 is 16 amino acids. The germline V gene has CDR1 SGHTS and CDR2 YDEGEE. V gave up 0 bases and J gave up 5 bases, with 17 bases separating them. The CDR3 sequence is CASSLERGGGGETQYF. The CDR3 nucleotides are TGTGCCAGCAGCTTGGAGCGCGGCGGCGGCGGGGAGACCCAGTACTTC.

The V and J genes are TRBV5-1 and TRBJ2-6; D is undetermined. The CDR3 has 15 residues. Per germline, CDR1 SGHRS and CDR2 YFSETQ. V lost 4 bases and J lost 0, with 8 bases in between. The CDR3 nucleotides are TGCGCCAGCAGCGCCACAGCCTCTGGGGCCAACGTCCTGACTTTC. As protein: CASSATASGANVLTF.

CDR3 nucleotides: TGTGCCAGCAGCTTAGGTCAGGGGCAGAACACAGATACGCAGTATTTT. It codes for CASSLGQGQNTDTQYF. This chain joins TRBV7-3 and TRBJ2-3; D possibly corresponds to TRBD1 (6 bases). CDR3 length equals 16 residues. CDR1 SGHTA and CDR2 FQGTGA come from the germline V gene. Trimming cost V 2 bases and J 2 bases, with 14 bases left between them.

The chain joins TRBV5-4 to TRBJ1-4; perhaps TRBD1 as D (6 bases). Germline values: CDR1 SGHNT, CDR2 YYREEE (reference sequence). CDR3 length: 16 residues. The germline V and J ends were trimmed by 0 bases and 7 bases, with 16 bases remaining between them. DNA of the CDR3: TGTGCCAGCAGCTTGGCCGGGGGACACGGGAGTGAAAAACTGTTTTTT. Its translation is CASSLAGGHGSEKLFF.

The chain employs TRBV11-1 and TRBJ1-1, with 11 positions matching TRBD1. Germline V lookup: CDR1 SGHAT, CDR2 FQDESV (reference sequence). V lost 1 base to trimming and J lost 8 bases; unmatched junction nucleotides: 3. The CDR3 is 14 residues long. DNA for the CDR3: TGTGCCAGCAGCTTAGACCGGGACAGGGGGGAAGCTTTCTTT. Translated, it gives CASSLDRDRGEAFF.

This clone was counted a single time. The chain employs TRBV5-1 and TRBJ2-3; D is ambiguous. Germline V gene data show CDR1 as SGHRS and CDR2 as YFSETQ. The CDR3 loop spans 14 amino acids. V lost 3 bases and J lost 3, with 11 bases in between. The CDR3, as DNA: TGCGCCAGCAGCTCGATCCCACAGACAGATACGCAGTATTTT. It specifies CASSSIPQTDTQYF.

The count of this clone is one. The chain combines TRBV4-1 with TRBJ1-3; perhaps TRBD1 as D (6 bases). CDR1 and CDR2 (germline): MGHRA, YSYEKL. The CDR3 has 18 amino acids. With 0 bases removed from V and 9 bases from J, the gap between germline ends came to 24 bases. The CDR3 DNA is TGCGCCAGCAGCCAAGAGGAGGGGGTACAGGGTTTCTCCGGCACCATATATTTT. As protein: CASSQEEGVQGFSGTIYF.

This CDR3 reads CASSVTSASSTDTQYF. The CDR3 nucleotides are TGTGCCAGCAGCGTAACTAGCGCGTCTAGCACAGATACGCAGTATTTT. The chain uses TRBV9 and TRBJ2-3; 7 bases line up with TRBD2. Germline values: CDR1 SGDLS, CDR2 YYNGEE. This CDR3 region has 16 residues. The V and J ends lost 1 base and 0 bases, in that order; junction bases with no gene match: 5.

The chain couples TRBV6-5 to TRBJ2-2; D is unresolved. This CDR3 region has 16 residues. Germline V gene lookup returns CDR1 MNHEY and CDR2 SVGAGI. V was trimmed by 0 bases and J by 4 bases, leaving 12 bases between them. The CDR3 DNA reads TGTGCCAGCAGTTACTCGATACGGATGGGCACCGGGGAGCTGTTTTTT. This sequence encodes CASSYSIRMGTGELFF.

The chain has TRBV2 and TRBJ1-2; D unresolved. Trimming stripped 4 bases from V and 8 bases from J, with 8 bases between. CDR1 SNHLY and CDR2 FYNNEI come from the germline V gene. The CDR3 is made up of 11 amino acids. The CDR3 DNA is TGTGCCAGCAGTGGAGGAGGAGGCTACACCTTC. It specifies CASSGGGGYTF.

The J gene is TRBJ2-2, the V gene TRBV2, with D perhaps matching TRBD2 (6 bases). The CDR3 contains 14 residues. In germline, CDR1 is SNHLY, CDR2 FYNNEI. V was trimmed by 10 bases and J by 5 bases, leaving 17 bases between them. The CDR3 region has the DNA TGTGCCATAAACCGGGACTCTCGAACCGGGGAGCTGTTTTTT. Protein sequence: CAINRDSRTGELFF.

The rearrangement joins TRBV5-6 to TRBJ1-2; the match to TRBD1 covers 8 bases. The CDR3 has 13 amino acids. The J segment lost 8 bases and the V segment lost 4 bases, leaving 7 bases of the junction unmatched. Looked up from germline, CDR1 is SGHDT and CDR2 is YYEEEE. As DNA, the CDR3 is TGTGCCAGCAGCCCCCGACAGGGGCACGGCTACACCTTC. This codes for CASSPRQGHGYTF.

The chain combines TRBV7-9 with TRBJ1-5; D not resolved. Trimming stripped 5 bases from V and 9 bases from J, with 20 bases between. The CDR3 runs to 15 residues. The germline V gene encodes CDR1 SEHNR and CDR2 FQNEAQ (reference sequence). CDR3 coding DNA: TGTGCCAGCAGCCCTAGTGTGGGTTCCTCTCCGCCCCAGCATTTT. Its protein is CASSPSVGSSPPQHF. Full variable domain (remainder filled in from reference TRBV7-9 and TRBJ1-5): DTGVSQNPRHKITKRGQNVTFRCDPISEHNRLYWYRQTLGQGPEFLTYFQNEAQLEKSRLLSDRFSAERPKGSFSTLEIQRTEQGDSAMYLCASSPSVGSSPPQHFGDGTRLSIL.

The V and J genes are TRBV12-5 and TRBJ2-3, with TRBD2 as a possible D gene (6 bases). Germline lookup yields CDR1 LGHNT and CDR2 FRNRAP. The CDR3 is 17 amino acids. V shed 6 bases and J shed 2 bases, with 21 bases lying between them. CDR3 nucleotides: TGTGCTAGTGGACCCGGGGCGATTGCGGGGAACACAGATACGCAGTATTTT. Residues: CASGPGAIAGNTDTQYF.

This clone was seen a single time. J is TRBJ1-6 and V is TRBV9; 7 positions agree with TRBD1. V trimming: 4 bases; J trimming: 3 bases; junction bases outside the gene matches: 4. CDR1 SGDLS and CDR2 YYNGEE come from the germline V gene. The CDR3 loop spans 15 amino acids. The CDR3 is CASSRGQFYNSPLHF. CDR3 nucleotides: TGTGCCAGCAGCAGGGGACAGTTCTATAATTCACCCCTCCACTTT. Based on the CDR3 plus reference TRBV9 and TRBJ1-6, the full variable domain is DSGVTQTPKHLITATGQRVTLRCSPRSGDLSVYWYQQSLDQGLQFLIQYYNGEERAKGNILERFSAQQFPDLHSELNLSSLELGDSALYFCASSRGQFYNSPLHFGNGTRLTVT.

The CDR3 DNA is TGCAGCGTTGACCCGGACAGGTTGGGAAACACCATATATTTT. Its protein is CSVDPDRLGNTIYF. The chain links TRBV29-1 to TRBJ1-3, with TRBD1 identical over 7 bases. After removal of 3 bases from V and 4 bases from J, the junction contained 6 bases not matched to a gene. The germline V gene has CDR1 SQVTM and CDR2 ANQGSEA. This CDR3 has 14 amino acids.

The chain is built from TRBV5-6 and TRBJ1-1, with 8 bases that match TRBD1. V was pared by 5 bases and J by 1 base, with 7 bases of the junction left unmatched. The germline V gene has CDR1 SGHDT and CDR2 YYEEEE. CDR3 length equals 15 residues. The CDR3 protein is CASSSSGGGNTEAFF. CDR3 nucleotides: TGTGCCAGCAGTAGTTCAGGGGGCGGGAACACTGAAGCTTTCTTT.

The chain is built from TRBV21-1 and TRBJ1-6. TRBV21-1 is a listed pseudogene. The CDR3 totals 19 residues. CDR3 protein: CASSKKASGGISYNSPLHF. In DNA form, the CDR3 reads TGTGCCAGCAGCAAGAAGGCCAGTGGGGGGATCTCCTATAATTCACCCCTCCACTTT.

The CDR3 region has the DNA TGTGCCAGCAGTAACGAGGTTGGAACTGAAGCTTTCTTT. Amino acid sequence: CASSNEVGTEAFF. This rearrangement joins TRBV7-8 to TRBJ1-1; D remains ambiguous. V was pared by 6 bases and J by 5 bases, with 13 bases between. This CDR3 has 13 residues. CDR1 SGHVS and CDR2 FQNEAQ come from the germline V gene.

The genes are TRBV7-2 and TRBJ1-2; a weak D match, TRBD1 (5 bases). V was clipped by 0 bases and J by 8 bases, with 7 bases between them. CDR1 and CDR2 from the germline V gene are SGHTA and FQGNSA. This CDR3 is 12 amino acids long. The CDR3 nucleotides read TGTGCCAGCAGCTTAGCGGGGGACGGCTACACCTTC. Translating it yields CASSLAGDGYTF.

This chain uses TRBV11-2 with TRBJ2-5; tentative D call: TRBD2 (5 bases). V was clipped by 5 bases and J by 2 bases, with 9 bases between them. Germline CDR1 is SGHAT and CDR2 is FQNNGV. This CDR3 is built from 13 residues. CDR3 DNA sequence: TGTGCCAGCAGCCGGGGTCCTCAAGAGACCCAGTACTTC. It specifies CASSRGPQETQYF.

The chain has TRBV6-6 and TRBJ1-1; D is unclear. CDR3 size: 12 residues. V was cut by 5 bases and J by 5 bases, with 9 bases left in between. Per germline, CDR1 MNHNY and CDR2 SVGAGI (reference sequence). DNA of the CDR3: TGTGCCAGCAGTAACAGATTAACTGAAGCTTTCTTT. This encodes CASSNRLTEAFF.

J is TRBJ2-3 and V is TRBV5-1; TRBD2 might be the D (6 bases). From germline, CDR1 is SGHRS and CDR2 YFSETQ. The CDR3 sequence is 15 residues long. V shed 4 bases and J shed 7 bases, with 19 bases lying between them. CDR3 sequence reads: CASSPDRAGFNTQYF. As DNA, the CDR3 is TGCGCCAGCAGCCCGGATAGGGCGGGGTTCAATACGCAGTATTTT.

The CDR3 sequence: CASSETGTGLAYEQYF. CDR3 nucleotides: TGCGCCAGCAGTGAAACCGGGACAGGGCTGGCCTACGAGCAGTACTTC. This chain uses TRBV4-1 with TRBJ2-7, with 9 bases fitting TRBD1. Germline CDR1 reads MGHRA; CDR2 reads YSYEKL. The V segment lost 6 bases and the J segment 2 bases; nucleotides outside the gene matches: 11. The CDR3 has 16 amino acids.